One T cell receptor beta chain is described in this entry. The CDR3 runs to 14 residues. Between the trimmed V and J ends, which lost 6 bases and 6 bases, there was a span of 18 bases. CDR1 and CDR2 from the germline V gene are SGHRS and YFSETQ. TCRdb keeps only in-frame clones here, not all; method: immunoSEQ multiplex PCR. Of some 130,000 clones listed, around 90% are singletons. These data belong to a study of T cell responses to AZD1222 COVID-19 vaccine. The rearrangement uses TRBV5-1 and TRBJ1-2; D possibly corresponds to TRBD1 (5 bases). The clonotype comes from an adult in good health. This sample comprised peripheral blood, obtained on day 0 of AZD1222 vaccination. The CDR3 coding sequence is TGCGCCAGCACGGTCACTATGGGACCGGATGGCTACACCTTC. Translated, it gives CASTVTMGPDGYTF.